The sample holds a few counts of the clone carrying this TCR beta chain. Antigen unknown. Per germline, CDR1 DFQATT and CDR2 SNEGSKA (reference sequence). This CDR3 contains 14 residues. V was pared by 6 bases and J by 1 base, with 15 bases between. These data come from a study of response to subunit inactivated influenza vaccine. Study-level points and caveats: The authors put forward the suggestion that each seasonal influenza vaccination may bring in only a limited number of new T cells.

TCRdb analysed the RT-PCR reads with MiXCR anew, one entry per CDR3 protein. The data contain 300,000 to 350,000 distinct CDR3 sequences, 21% of them singletons. The sample consisted of PBMCs from blood, taken 21 months after vaccination. V gene TRBV20-1 combines with J gene TRBJ1-1; possibly TRBD1 for D (6 bases). The receptor was isolated from a man aged 45-69 years who received an inactivated influenza vaccine. The CDR3 nucleotides read TGCAGTGCCGACGGGGGGCGGGGGAACACTGAAGCTTTCTTT. Translation: CSADGGRGNTEAFF.